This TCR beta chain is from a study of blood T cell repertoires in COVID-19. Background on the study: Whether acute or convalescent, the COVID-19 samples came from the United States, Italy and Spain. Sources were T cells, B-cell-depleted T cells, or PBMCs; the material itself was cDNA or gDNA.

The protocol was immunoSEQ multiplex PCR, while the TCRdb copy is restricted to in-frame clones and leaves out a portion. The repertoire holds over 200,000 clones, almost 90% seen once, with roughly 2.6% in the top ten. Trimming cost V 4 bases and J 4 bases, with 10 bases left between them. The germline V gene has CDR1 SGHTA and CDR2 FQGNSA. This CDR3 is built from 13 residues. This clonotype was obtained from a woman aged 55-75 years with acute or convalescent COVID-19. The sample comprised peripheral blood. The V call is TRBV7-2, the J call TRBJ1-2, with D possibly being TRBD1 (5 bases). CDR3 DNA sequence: TGTGCCAGCAGCTCTGGGGGGTTCTATGGCTACACCTTC. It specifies CASSSGGFYGYTF.